This note documents a single T cell receptor beta chain sequence. The PCR was carried out with 60 Vbeta primers and 13 Jbeta primers. Using immunoSEQ multiplex PCR, the repertoire was profiled, and TCRdb retains in-frame clones only, with some absent. The sample holds 250,000 or so clones, around 90% seen once. The entry originates in a study of cytomegalovirus exposure and HLA in healthy donors. The V end lost 0 bases, the J end lost 2 bases, and 14 bases lay between the germline ends. Per germline, CDR1 SQVTM and CDR2 ANQGSEA. This CDR3 is built from 16 residues. The chain combines TRBV29-1 with TRBJ1-3, with D uncertain. This sequence originates from a girl aged 2 to 10 in good health and CMV-seronegative. Sequenced input: PBMCs. CDR3 sequence: CSVEDPAARAGNTIYF. The DNA for the CDR3 is TGCAGCGTTGAAGATCCGGCGGCCCGTGCTGGAAACACCATATATTTT.